This TCR beta chain was found in a study of CD8 T cells in Susac syndrome. Controls were drawn from healthy donors and were matched for age and sex. Reverse transcription of about 0.45 to 1 ug RNA used random hexamers. Via MiXCR, TCRdb re-called the immunoSEQ multiplex PCR reads, giving one row per CDR3 protein. In the table there are fewer than 70,000 distinct CDR3 sequences, around 95% of which are singletons. Germline lookup yields CDR1 SEHNR and CDR2 FQNEAQ (reference sequence). The CDR3 length is 17 residues. V trimming: 5 bases; J trimming: 4 bases; junction bases outside the gene matches: 6. The sequencing input was CD8+ T cells from PBMCs. The chain combines TRBV7-9 with TRBJ2-6; 12 bases fit TRBD1. The receptor was derived from a human donor in good health. For the CDR3, the DNA is TGTGCCAGCAGCGACGGGACAGGGGGCGAAGGGGCCAACGTCCTGACTTTC. Its translation: CASSDGTGGEGANVLTF.